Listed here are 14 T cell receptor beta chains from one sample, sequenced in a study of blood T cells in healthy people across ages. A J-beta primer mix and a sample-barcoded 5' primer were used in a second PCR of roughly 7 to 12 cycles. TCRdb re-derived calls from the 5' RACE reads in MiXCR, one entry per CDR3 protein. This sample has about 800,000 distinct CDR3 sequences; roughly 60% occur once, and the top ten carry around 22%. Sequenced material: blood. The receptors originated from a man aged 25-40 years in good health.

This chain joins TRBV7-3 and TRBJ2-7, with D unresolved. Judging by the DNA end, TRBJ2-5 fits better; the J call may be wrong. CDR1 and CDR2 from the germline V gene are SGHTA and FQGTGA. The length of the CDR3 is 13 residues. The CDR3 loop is CASSPEGFGTQYF. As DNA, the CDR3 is TGTGCCAGCAGCCCGGAAGGGTTCGGGACCCAGTACTTC.

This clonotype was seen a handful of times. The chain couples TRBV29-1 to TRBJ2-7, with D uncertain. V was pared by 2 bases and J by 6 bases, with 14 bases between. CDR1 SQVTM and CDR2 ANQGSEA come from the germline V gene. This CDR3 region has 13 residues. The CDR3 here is CSVEQGFDGEQYF. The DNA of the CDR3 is TGCAGCGTTGAACAAGGGTTCGATGGCGAGCAGTACTTC.

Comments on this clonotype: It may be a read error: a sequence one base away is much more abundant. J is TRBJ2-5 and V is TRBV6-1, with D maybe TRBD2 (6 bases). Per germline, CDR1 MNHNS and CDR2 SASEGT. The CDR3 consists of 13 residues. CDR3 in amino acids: CPSSVADKETQYF. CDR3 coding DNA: TGTCCCAGCAGTGTAGCGGACAAAGAGACCCAGTACTTC.

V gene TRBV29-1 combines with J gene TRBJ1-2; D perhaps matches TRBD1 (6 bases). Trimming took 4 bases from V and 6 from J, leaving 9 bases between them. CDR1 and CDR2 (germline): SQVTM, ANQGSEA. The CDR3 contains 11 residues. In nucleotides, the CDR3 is TGCAGCGTTGTAGGGGGAGATGGCTACACCTTC. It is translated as CSVVGGDGYTF.

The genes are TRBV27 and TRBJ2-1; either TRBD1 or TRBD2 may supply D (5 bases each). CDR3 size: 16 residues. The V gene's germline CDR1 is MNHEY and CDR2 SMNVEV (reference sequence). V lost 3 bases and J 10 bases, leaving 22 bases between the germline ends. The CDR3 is CASSLSNSGRSYEQFF. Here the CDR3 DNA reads TGTGCCAGCAGTTTGAGTAATTCGGGACGGAGCTACGAGCAGTTCTTC.

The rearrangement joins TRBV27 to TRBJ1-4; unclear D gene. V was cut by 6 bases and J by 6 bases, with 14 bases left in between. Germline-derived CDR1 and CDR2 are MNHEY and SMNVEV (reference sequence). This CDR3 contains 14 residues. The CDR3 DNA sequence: TGTGCCAGCAGGGACTCGCAGACGTATGAAAAACTGTTTTTT. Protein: CASRDSQTYEKLFF.

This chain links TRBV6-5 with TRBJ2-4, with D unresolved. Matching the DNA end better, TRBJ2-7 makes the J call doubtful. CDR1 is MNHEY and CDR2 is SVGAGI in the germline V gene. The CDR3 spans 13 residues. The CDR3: CASSRGYTYEQYF. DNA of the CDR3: TGTGCCAGCAGTCGCGGATACACCTACGAGCAGTACTTC.

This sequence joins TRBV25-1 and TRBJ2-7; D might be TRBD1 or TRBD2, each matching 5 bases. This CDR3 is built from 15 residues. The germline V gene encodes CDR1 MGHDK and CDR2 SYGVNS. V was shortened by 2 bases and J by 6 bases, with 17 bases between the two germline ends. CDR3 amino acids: CASSEVRGVEGEQYF. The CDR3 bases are TGTGCCAGCAGTGAAGTTAGAGGGGTTGAGGGCGAGCAGTACTTC.

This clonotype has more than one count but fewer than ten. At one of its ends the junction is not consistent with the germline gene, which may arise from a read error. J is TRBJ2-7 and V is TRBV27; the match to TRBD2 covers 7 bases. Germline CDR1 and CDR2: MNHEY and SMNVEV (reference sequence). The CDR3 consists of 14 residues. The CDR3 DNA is TGTGCCAGCGGTTTTGGGGGGGGCTCCTACGAGCAGTACTTC. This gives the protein CASGFGGGSYEQYF.

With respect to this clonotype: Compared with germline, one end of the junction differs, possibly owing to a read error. Here the CDR3 reads CACSERAGGYNEQFF. Here the CDR3 DNA reads TGTGCCTGCAGTGAACGGGCCGGGGGATACAATGAGCAGTTCTTC. This chain joins TRBV12-3 or TRBV12-4 and TRBJ2-1; maybe TRBD2 (6 bases). This CDR3 spans 15 amino acids.

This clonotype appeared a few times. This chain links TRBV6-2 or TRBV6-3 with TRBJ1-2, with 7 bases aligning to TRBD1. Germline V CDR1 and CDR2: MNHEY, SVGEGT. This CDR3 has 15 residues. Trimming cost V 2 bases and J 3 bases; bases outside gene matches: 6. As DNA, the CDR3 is TGTGCCAGCAGTTACAGGCTGGACAGGTACTATGGCTACACCTTC. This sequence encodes CASSYRLDRYYGYTF.

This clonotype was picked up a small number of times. CDR3 residues: CASTSFQGVTDTQYF. For the CDR3, the DNA is TGTGCCAGCACCTCTTTTCAGGGAGTCACAGATACGCAGTATTTT. This chain joins TRBV27 and TRBJ2-3; D is perhaps TRBD1 or TRBD2 (5 bases each). V was shortened by 7 bases and J by 2 bases, with 16 bases between the two germline ends. Germline V gives CDR1 MNHEY, CDR2 SMNVEV (reference sequence). This CDR3 region has 15 residues.

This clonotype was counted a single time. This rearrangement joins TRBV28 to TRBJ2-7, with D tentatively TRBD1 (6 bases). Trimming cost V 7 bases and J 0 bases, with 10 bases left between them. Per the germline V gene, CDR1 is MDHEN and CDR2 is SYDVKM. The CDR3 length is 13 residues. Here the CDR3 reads CASNRVRSYEQYF. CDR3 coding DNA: TGTGCCAGCAACAGGGTTCGCTCCTACGAGCAGTACTTC.

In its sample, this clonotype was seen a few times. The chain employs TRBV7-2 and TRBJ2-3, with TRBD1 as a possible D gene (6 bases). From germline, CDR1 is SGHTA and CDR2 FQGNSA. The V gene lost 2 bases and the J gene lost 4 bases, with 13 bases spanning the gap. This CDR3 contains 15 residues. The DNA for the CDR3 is TGTGCCAGCAGCTTACAGGGGCCTAACTCAGATACGCAGTATTTT. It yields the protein CASSLQGPNSDTQYF.